This T cell receptor beta chain was found in a study of CXCR3-negative and CXCR3-positive naive CD8 T cells (dated by TCRdb to 2018 to 2020). In the study overall: In total, 130 million to 150 million TRB reads were obtained, or roughly 1.5 +/- 0.3 million reads per library. Data from about 10 donors, pooled across two independent experiments, went into the diversity and physicochemical repertoire analyses. TRBV-TRBJ cluster analysis included naive subsets from 5 donors and memory cells from 3 donors. Study-level results and caveats: TRB CDR3s from CXCR3-positive naive cells showed higher hydrophobicity (lower Kidera factor 4), lower energy, and higher strength and volume indices than CXCR3-negative naive cells. Because surface CD5, which is linked to self-reactivity in mice, was comparable between the naive subsets, TCR interaction strength was also inferred from the physicochemical properties of TRB CDR3s. Repertoire diversity was comparably high in both naive subsets but much lower in memory CD8+ T cells. Freshly isolated PBMCs were used for most assays because CXCR3 expression partially decreased after cryopreservation. TRBV-TRBJ usage was similar between naive CXCR3-negative and CXCR3-positive cells from the same donor, while memory cells showed distinct patterns.

As regards this clonotype: Its antigen has not been determined.

TCRdb lists the instrument as NextSeq 550. The Human TCR Profiling Kit (MiLaboratory) was used to make UMI-labeled 5' RACE TRB cDNA libraries. The full amount of extracted RNA was used for cDNA synthesis, and the full amount of resulting cDNA was used for PCR amplification. Libraries were prepared in parallel with an identical number of PCR cycles. The original methods were these. With a requirement of at least two reads per UMI, MIGEC and MiXCR extracted about 50,000 +/- 10,000 unique UMI-labeled TRB cDNA molecules per library. On average, approximately 40,000 +/- 10,000 functional in-frame TRB CDR3 nucleotide clonotypes lacking stop codons were found per library. After downsampling to 5000 UMI-labeled TRB molecules per sample, diversity metrics, including normalized Shannon-Wiener and Chao1, were computed in VDJtools. VDJtools was used to calculate clonotype-size-weighted physicochemical properties of the central five CDR3 residues, namely interaction energy, strength, volume and Kidera factor 4. The reads underwent TCRdb reprocessing, giving one record for each CDR3 protein sequence and no DNA. TCRdb, not the original authors, processed these V and J calls. The sample table records around 5,300 distinct CDR3 sequences. Of the sample, around 2.9% is held by the ten largest clones.

Each CD8+ T cell subset was flow-sorted in triplicate, and some 310,000 cells per subset were placed directly into RLT lysis buffer. Naive CD8+ T cells were defined stringently as CD45RO-CCR7+CD27+CD95- to exclude memory contaminants. Peripheral blood mononuclear cells were isolated from buffy coats by standard density gradient centrifugation. Naive CXCR3-negative and CXCR3-positive CD8+ T cells were flow-sorted on a FACSAria III. An RNeasy Mini Kit was used to extract total RNA from the sorted cells. Sequenced material: naive CXCR3- CD8+ T cells from blood. The intended sense of this specimen's cell subset or site label: CD45RO-CCR7+CD27+CD95- naive CD8+ T cells lacking CXCR3 (TNR3-). This receptor was obtained from a human donor in good health. Some clones in this sample may be carry-over from other donors' samples.

The encoded CDR3 is CSVSSGAGYEQYF. The chain joins TRBV29-1 to TRBJ2-7; the TCRdb call, TRBD1, lacks DNA for checking. From a lookup of the germline V gene, CDR1 and CDR2 are SQVTM and ANQGSEA. Taken from cysteine to phenylalanine, the CDR3 has 13 residues. No DNA is given.